Shown below are 31 T cell receptor beta chains from a single sample sequenced in a study of blood T cell repertoires in COVID-19. Generated by immunoSEQ multiplex PCR, the TCRdb table keeps only in-frame clones and is missing some. The sample holds under 200,000 clones, roughly 84% seen once. The sequenced sample was PBMCs or T cells enriched from blood (not recorded which). These receptor sequences come from a woman in her sixties or seventies who had recovered from COVID-19.

The chain uses TRBV7-2 and TRBJ2-3, with 8 bases aligning to TRBD2. The CDR3 is 15 amino acids. Germline V gene sequence: CDR1 SGHTA, CDR2 FQGNSA. V trimming: 5 bases; J trimming: 5 bases; junction bases outside the gene matches: 9. The CDR3 region is CASSISGGRLDTQYF. CDR3 nucleotide sequence: TGTGCCAGCAGCATAAGCGGGGGACGACTAGATACGCAGTATTTT.

The chain links TRBV19 to TRBJ2-1, with a weak D call TRBD2 (6 bases). The CDR3 contains 14 residues. Germline V gene sequence: CDR1 LNHDA, CDR2 SQIVND (reference sequence). V was shortened by 6 bases and J by 6 bases, with 15 bases between the two germline ends. In nucleotides, the CDR3 is TGTGCCAGTAGCACGTCGGGGGTGAGCAATGAGCAGTTCTTC. Translated: CASSTSGVSNEQFF. Variable domain in full (rest from reference TRBV19 and TRBJ2-1): DGGITQSPKYLFRKEGQNVTLSCEQNLNHDAMYWYRQDPGQGLRLIYYSQIVNDFQKGDIAEGYSVSREKKESFPLTVTSAQKNPTAFYLCASSTSGVSNEQFFGPGTRLTVL.

V and J are TRBV7-3 and TRBJ2-3; D possibly corresponds to TRBD2 (6 bases). Germline values: CDR1 SGHTA, CDR2 FQGTGA. The CDR3 runs to 15 residues. V was trimmed by 4 bases and J by 8 bases, leaving 19 bases between them. The CDR3 DNA is TGTGCCAGCAGCTCATCCGGGACTGAACTAACTACGCAGTATTTT. Translated: CASSSSGTELTTQYF. Filled out from reference TRBV7-3 and TRBJ2-3, the complete variable domain reads GAGVSQTPSNKVTEKGKYVELRCDPISGHTALYWYRQSLGQGPEFLIYFQGTGAADDSGLPNDRFFAVRPEGSVSTLKIQRTERGDSAVYLCASSSSGTELTTQYFGPGTRLTVL.

This chain connects TRBV2 to TRBJ1-3; no clear D. This CDR3 spans 16 amino acids. The germline V and J ends were trimmed by 4 bases and 0 bases, with 13 bases remaining between them. CDR1 and CDR2 (germline): SNHLY, FYNNEI. CDR3 sequence (DNA): TGTGCCAGCAGTGGTTCGACGGAGAGCTCTGGAAACACCATATATTTT. The encoded protein is CASSGSTESSGNTIYF.

The chain uses TRBV19 and TRBJ2-1; 8 bases are shared with TRBD1. Germline CDR1 is LNHDA and CDR2 is SQIVND (reference sequence). Trimming at V came to 5 bases and at J to 3 bases, leaving 12 bases not matched to a gene. There are 17 residues in the CDR3. CDR3 in DNA: TGTGCCAGTAGTTCTCCACTCAGGGGGCCCCTCTACAATGAGCAGTTCTTC. Residues: CASSSPLRGPLYNEQFF. The full variable domain, rest sourced from reference TRBV19 and TRBJ2-1, is DGGITQSPKYLFRKEGQNVTLSCEQNLNHDAMYWYRQDPGQGLRLIYYSQIVNDFQKGDIAEGYSVSREKKESFPLTVTSAQKNPTAFYLCASSSPLRGPLYNEQFFGPGTRLTVL.

This clone appeared a single time. The chain links TRBV20-1 to TRBJ2-2, with 11 bases lining up with TRBD2. The CDR3 has 18 residues. The trim removed 3 bases at V and 1 base at J, leaving 10 bases unmatched. Germline V gene data show CDR1 as DFQATT and CDR2 as SNEGSKA (reference sequence). CDR3 coding DNA: TGCAGTGCTAGTAGCACTAGCGGGAGATTTGAGAACACCGGGGAGCTGTTTTTT. It yields the protein CSASSTSGRFENTGELFF.

About this clone: Germline and junction disagree at one end, which may indicate a read error. This chain uses TRBV7-7 with TRBJ2-5, with 10 nucleotides matching TRBD2. The CDR3 is made up of 18 amino acids. CDR1 SSHAT and CDR2 FNYEAQ come from the germline V gene (reference sequence). In DNA form, the CDR3 reads TGTGCTAGCAGCTTGGGAGGTAGCGGGGGGACGATACAAGAGACCCAGTACTTC. It is translated as CASSLGGSGGTIQETQYF.

The V gene is TRBV30, the J gene TRBJ1-1; D remains ambiguous. Trimming stripped 0 bases from V and 1 base from J, with 6 bases between. The CDR3 contains 13 residues. Germline V gene lookup returns CDR1 GTSNPN and CDR2 SVGIG (reference sequence). The CDR3 loop is CAWSVLSNTEAFF. The CDR3 DNA reads as TGTGCCTGGAGTGTACTGTCGAACACTGAAGCTTTCTTT.

V gene TRBV29-1 combines with J gene TRBJ2-7; 10 bases line up with TRBD1. Trimming took 6 bases from V and 4 from J; bases not matched to a gene: 6. Per the germline V gene, CDR1 is SQVTM and CDR2 is ANQGSEA. The CDR3 is 13 residues long. The chain's CDR3 is CSVVTGGGYEQYF. As DNA, the CDR3 is TGCAGCGTCGTGACAGGGGGCGGGTACGAGCAGTACTTC.

This clone was seen just once. The genes are TRBV18 and TRBJ2-6; 8 bases are shared with TRBD1. The V segment lost 2 bases and the J segment 4 bases; nucleotides outside the gene matches: 4. Germline V gives CDR1 KGHSH, CDR2 LQKENI. The CDR3 length is 16 residues. In DNA, the CDR3 is TGTGCCAGCTCACCAAAGACAGGGGTCGGGGCCAACGTCCTGACTTTC. Residues: CASSPKTGVGANVLTF. Complete variable domain (other parts from reference TRBV18 and TRBJ2-6): NAGVMQNPRHLVRRRGQEARLRCSPMKGHSHVYWYRQLPEEGLKFMVYLQKENIIDESGMPKERFSAEFPKEGPSILRIQQVVRGDSAAYFCASSPKTGVGANVLTFGAGSRLTVL.

The sample holds a few counts of this clone. The chain has TRBV7-6 and TRBJ2-2, with no clear D. Germline loops: CDR1 SGHVS, CDR2 FNYEAQ. The CDR3 totals 15 residues. The V end lost 8 bases, the J end lost 0 bases, and 13 bases lay between the germline ends. The CDR3 DNA sequence: TGTGCCAGCGCCAAGCTACCTTCGAACACCGGGGAGCTGTTTTTT. Translating it yields CASAKLPSNTGELFF.

The chain has TRBV4-2 and TRBJ1-1; 7 bases align to TRBD1. CDR3 length: 15 residues. Per germline, CDR1 LGHNA and CDR2 YNFKEQ. The V gene end was trimmed by 0 bases and the J gene end by 0 bases; junction bases not matched to a gene: 1. The CDR3 bases are TGTGCCAGCAGCCAAGACGGGACAGTGAACACTGAAGCTTTCTTT. Amino acid sequence: CASSQDGTVNTEAFF.

The CDR3 nucleotides read TGTGCCAGCTCACCGGGTCTAGGACAGGGGAACTACGAGCAGTACTTC. Translated: CASSPGLGQGNYEQYF. The chain employs TRBV18 and TRBJ2-7; 9 nucleotides line up with TRBD1. The CDR3 is made up of 16 amino acids. Germline-derived CDR1 and CDR2 are KGHSH and LQKENI. V shed 3 bases and J 3 bases; nucleotides not matched to a gene: 9. Variable domain in full (rest from reference TRBV18 and TRBJ2-7): NAGVMQNPRHLVRRRGQEARLRCSPMKGHSHVYWYRQLPEEGLKFMVYLQKENIIDESGMPKERFSAEFPKEGPSILRIQQVVRGDSAAYFCASSPGLGQGNYEQYFGPGTRLTVT.

Remarks on this clone: The same CDR3 arises from other DNA sequences in this sample as well. The V gene is TRBV29-1, the J gene TRBJ2-3, with 7 bases lining up with TRBD2. There are 14 residues in the CDR3. With 4 bases clipped from V and 2 bases from J, the junction kept 6 bases outside the gene matches. Germline V gene sequence: CDR1 SQVTM, CDR2 ANQGSEA. CDR3 protein: CSVGWGGATDTQYF. For the CDR3, the DNA is TGCAGCGTTGGGTGGGGAGGGGCCACAGATACGCAGTATTTT.

The chain uses TRBV7-2 and TRBJ1-1; D may be TRBD1 (5 bases). There are 14 residues in the CDR3. Germline assignment: CDR1 SGHTA and CDR2 FQGNSA. The V end was cut by 5 bases, the J end by 4 bases, with 14 bases between. CDR3 region: CASSTQGSGTEAFF. The CDR3 DNA reads TGTGCCAGCAGCACGCAGGGCTCCGGCACTGAAGCTTTCTTT.

A single count supports this clone. This sequence joins TRBV5-4 and TRBJ2-4; D is possibly TRBD2 (6 bases). The germline V and J ends were trimmed by 0 bases and 5 bases, with 9 bases remaining between them. The CDR3 contains 14 residues. In germline, CDR1 is SGHNT, CDR2 YYREEE (reference sequence). DNA of the CDR3: TGTGCCAGCAGCTTGGCGGGGGTGCAAAACATTCAGTACTTC. Translating it yields CASSLAGVQNIQYF.

V usage is TRBV5-4 and J usage is TRBJ2-5, with 11 bases fitting TRBD1. Trimming took 4 bases from V and 5 from J; bases not matched to a gene: 7. Germline lookup yields CDR1 SGHNT and CDR2 YYREEE (reference sequence). The CDR3 covers 15 residues. CDR3 in amino acids: CASSDGQGAMETQYF. The CDR3 bases are TGTGCCAGCAGCGATGGACAGGGGGCGATGGAGACCCAGTACTTC.

The V call is TRBV10-2, the J call TRBJ1-1; no firm D call. The germline V and J ends were trimmed by 9 bases and 0 bases, with 17 bases remaining between them. The V gene's germline CDR1 is WSHSY and CDR2 SAAADI. This CDR3 is built from 15 residues. Here the CDR3 reads CASHREGPLNTEAFF. CDR3 sequence (DNA): TGCGCCAGTCATAGGGAGGGTCCCTTGAACACTGAAGCTTTCTTT.

The rearrangement joins TRBV4-1 to TRBJ2-5; 7 bases are shared with TRBD2. The CDR3 extends over 14 amino acids. Trimming at V came to 1 base and at J to 10 bases, leaving 9 bases not matched to a gene. The germline V gene encodes CDR1 MGHRA and CDR2 YSYEKL. Here the CDR3 DNA reads TGCGCCAGCAGCCAAGTCGGGCGGGGGAGCAACCAGTACTTC. Translation gives CASSQVGRGSNQYF.

The rearrangement uses TRBV7-9 and TRBJ2-5; 8 positions match TRBD1. The V and J ends lost 5 bases and 9 bases, in that order; junction bases with no gene match: 17. The V gene's germline CDR1 is SEHNR and CDR2 FQNEAQ (reference sequence). The CDR3 totals 16 residues. The CDR3 nucleotides are TGTGCCAGCAGCCTACGGACAGGGCCCCTAACGGGGGCCCAGTACTTC. It is translated as CASSLRTGPLTGAQYF.

The V and J genes are TRBV4-1 and TRBJ1-6; TRBD1 might be the D (6 bases). The CDR3 is made up of 15 amino acids. V lost 0 bases and J lost 8, with 11 bases in between. In germline, CDR1 is MGHRA, CDR2 YSYEKL. The CDR3 DNA reads TGCGCCAGCAGCCAAGAGGGGGGGGCGCATTCACCCCTCCACTTT. It is translated as CASSQEGGAHSPLHF.

The rearrangement uses TRBV7-6 and TRBJ2-5, with 7 bases that match TRBD2. V dropped 1 base and J dropped 1; count of bases not matched to a gene: 15. CDR1 is SGHVS, CDR2 FNYEAQ, per germline. The CDR3 loop spans 19 amino acids. In nucleotides, the CDR3 is TGTGCCAGCAGCTTAGGTCTGGTCTCTCTAGCGGACTTCCAAGAGACCCAGTACTTC. It yields the protein CASSLGLVSLADFQETQYF. The full variable domain, in which reference TRBV7-6 and TRBJ2-5 provide the parts outside the CDR3, is GAGVSQSPRYKVTKRGQDVALRCDPISGHVSLYWYRQALGQGPEFLTYFNYEAQQDKSGLPNDRFSAERPEGSISTLTIQRTEQRDSAMYRCASSLGLVSLADFQETQYFGPGTRLLVL.

CDR3 region: CASSLESLSGTEAFF. For the CDR3, the DNA is TGCGCCAGCAGCTTGGAATCCCTGTCGGGCACTGAAGCTTTCTTT. The V gene is TRBV5-1, the J gene TRBJ1-1; D is unresolved. The V gene's germline CDR1 is SGHRS and CDR2 YFSETQ. V was trimmed by 0 bases and J by 4 bases, leaving 13 bases between them. The CDR3 runs 15 residues.

The rearrangement uses TRBV19 and TRBJ2-5; no clear D. Trimming took off 3 bases at V and 5 bases at J, with 10 bases between the two ends. The CDR3 consists of 13 residues. The germline gives CDR1 LNHDA, CDR2 SQIVND (reference sequence). The CDR3 sequence: CASSMNRAETQYF. The CDR3 nucleotides are TGTGCCAGTAGTATGAATCGTGCGGAGACCCAGTACTTC.

The rearrangement uses TRBV2 and TRBJ2-7; no clear D gene. Per germline, CDR1 SNHLY and CDR2 FYNNEI. The CDR3 runs 14 residues. Deletions cut 5 bases from V and 0 bases from J, with 11 bases between. The CDR3 DNA sequence: TGTGCCAGCAGTTTTAGTCCCCGCTCCTACGAGCAGTACTTC. Translated: CASSFSPRSYEQYF.

V is TRBV3-1 (or the pseudogene TRBV3-2) and J is TRBJ2-1; D perhaps matches TRBD2 (6 bases). V was trimmed by 4 bases and J by 10 bases, leaving 11 bases between them. CDR3 size: 12 residues. Germline V CDR1 and CDR2: LGHDT, YNNKEL (reference sequence). This CDR3 reads CASSLRRGEQFF. The CDR3 nucleotides are TGTGCCAGCAGCCTCAGGCGGGGAGAGCAGTTCTTC.

This chain uses TRBV5-1 with TRBJ1-1, with D tentatively TRBD1 (5 bases). V lost 0 bases and J 2 bases, leaving 11 bases between the germline ends. Germline V lookup: CDR1 SGHRS, CDR2 YFSETQ. The CDR3 is 15 amino acids. The DNA of the CDR3 is TGCGCCAGCAGCTTGGGGTCTGGGACTAACACTGAAGCTTTCTTT. Protein sequence: CASSLGSGTNTEAFF. The whole variable domain, filled in from reference TRBV5-1 and TRBJ1-1, reads KAGVTQTPRYLIKTRGQQVTLSCSPISGHRSVSWYQQTPGQGLQFLFEYFSETQRNKGNFPGRFSGRQFSNSRSEMNVSTLELGDSALYLCASSLGSGTNTEAFFGQGTRLTVV.

The chain joins TRBV27 to TRBJ2-1; 10 nucleotides align to TRBD1. Germline-derived CDR1 and CDR2 are MNHEY and SMNVEV (reference sequence). The CDR3 spans 15 residues. V shed 3 bases, J shed 3 bases, and the junction held 2 bases outside the gene matches. The CDR3 DNA sequence: TGTGCCAGCAGTTTGGGACAGGGGTACTACAATGAGCAGTTCTTC. Translating gives CASSLGQGYYNEQFF.

This chain links TRBV12-3 or TRBV12-4 with TRBJ2-5, with no clear D. V lost 0 bases and J lost 2, with 4 bases in between. This CDR3 is 13 amino acids long. In DNA, the CDR3 is TGTGCCAGCAGTTTAGCGCAGCAAGAGACCCAGTACTTC. Translation gives CASSLAQQETQYF.

The chain couples TRBV5-4 to TRBJ2-7; TRBD1 matches 7 bases. There are 14 residues in the CDR3. In germline, CDR1 is SGHNT, CDR2 YYREEE (reference sequence). J lost 0 bases, V lost 6 bases, and 6 bases had no gene match. The CDR3 DNA follows: TGTGCCAGCAACACCGGGACAGACTCCTACGAGCAGTACTTC. Protein sequence: CASNTGTDSYEQYF.

This chain links TRBV7-2 with TRBJ2-7, with D tentatively TRBD1 (6 bases). This CDR3 region has 14 residues. The V end was cut by 5 bases, the J end by 4 bases, with 15 bases between. CDR1 is SGHTA and CDR2 is FQGNSA in the germline V gene. The CDR3 region is CASSPNQGFYEQYF. In DNA, the CDR3 is TGTGCCAGCAGCCCAAACCAGGGGTTTTACGAGCAGTACTTC.